The TCR beta chain described here comes from a study of cytomegalovirus exposure and HLA in healthy donors. Germline CDR1 and CDR2: MDHEN and SYDVKM. Trimming shortened V by 7 bases and J by 0 bases, and 9 bases separated the two germline ends. CDR3 length: 13 amino acids. The PCR employed 60 Vbeta primers together with 13 Jbeta primers. Only in-frame clones appear in the TCRdb table, and some are missing; sequencing was by immunoSEQ multiplex PCR. The sample has some 150,000 clones; 77% are singletons. This chain joins TRBV28 and TRBJ1-1; D uncertain. The source of this sequence is a female donor in good health and CMV-seronegative. Sequencing was done on a sample of PBMCs. The CDR3: CASNRLLNTEAFF. CDR3 DNA sequence: TGTGCCAGCAACCGACTTTTGAACACTGAAGCTTTCTTT.